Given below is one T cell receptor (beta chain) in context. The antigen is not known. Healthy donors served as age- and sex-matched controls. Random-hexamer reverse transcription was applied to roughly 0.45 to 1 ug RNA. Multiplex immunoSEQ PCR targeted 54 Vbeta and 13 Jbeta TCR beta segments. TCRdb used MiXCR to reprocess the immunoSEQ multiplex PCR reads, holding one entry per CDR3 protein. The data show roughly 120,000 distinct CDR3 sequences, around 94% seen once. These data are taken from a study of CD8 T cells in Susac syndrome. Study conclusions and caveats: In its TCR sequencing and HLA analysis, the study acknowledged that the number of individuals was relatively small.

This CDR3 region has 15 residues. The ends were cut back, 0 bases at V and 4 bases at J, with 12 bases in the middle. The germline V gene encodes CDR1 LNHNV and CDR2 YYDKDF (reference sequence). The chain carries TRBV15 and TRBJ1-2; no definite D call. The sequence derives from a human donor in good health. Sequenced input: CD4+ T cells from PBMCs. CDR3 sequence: CATSRDPLMGYGYTF. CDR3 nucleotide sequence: TGTGCCACCAGCAGAGATCCACTGATGGGCTATGGCTACACCTTC.